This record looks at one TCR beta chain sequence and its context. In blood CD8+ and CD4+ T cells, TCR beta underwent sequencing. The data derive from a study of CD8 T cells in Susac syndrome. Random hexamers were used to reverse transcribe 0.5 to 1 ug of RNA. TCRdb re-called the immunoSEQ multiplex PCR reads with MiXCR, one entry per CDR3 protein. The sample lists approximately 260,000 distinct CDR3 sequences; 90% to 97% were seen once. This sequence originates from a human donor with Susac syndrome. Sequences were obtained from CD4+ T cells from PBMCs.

As DNA, the CDR3 is TGCGCCAGCAGCTCACCCGGGACAGACTCCTACGAGCAGTACTTC. This encodes CASSSPGTDSYEQYF. V gene TRBV5-1 combines with J gene TRBJ2-7; 7 bases fit TRBD1. The CDR3 consists of 15 residues. Germline V lookup: CDR1 SGHRS, CDR2 YFSETQ. V gave up 3 bases and J gave up 0 bases; unmatched junction bases: 6.